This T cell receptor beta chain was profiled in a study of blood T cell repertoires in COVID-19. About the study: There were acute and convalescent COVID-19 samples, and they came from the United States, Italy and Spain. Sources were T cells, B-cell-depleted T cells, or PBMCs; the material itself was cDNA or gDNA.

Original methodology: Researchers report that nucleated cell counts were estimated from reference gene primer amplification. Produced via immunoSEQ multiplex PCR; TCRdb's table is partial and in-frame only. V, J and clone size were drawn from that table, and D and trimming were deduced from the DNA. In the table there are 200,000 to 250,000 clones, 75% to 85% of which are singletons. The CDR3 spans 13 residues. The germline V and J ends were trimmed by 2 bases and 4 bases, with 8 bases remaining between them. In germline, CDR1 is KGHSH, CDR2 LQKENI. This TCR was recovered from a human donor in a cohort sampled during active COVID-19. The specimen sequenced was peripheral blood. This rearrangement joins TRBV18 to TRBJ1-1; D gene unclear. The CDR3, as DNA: TGTGCCAGCTCACCAACTCCCGTCACTGAAGCTTTCTTT. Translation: CASSPTPVTEAFF. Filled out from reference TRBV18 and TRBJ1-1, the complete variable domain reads NAGVMQNPRHLVRRRGQEARLRCSPMKGHSHVYWYRQLPEEGLKFMVYLQKENIIDESGMPKERFSAEFPKEGPSILRIQQVVRGDSAAYFCASSPTPVTEAFFGQGTRLTVV.